This T cell receptor beta chain derives from a study of T cell changes during pregnancy in multiple sclerosis. The CDR3 contains 14 residues. V was trimmed by 7 bases and J by 4 bases, leaving 14 bases between them. The V gene's germline CDR1 is SGDLS and CDR2 YYNGEE. The protocol was immunoSEQ multiplex PCR, while the TCRdb copy is restricted to in-frame clones and leaves out a portion. The sample contains more than 60,000 clones, about 91% of which appear only once. This clone has a single count. Sequenced here: CD4+ T cells from peripheral blood mononuclear cells, sampled in the third trimester of pregnancy. This receptor was identified in a female donor in good health, enrolled as a control in a pregnancy study. The V call is TRBV9, the J call TRBJ1-4; TRBD1 is a possible D gene (5 bases). CDR3 in DNA: TGTGCCAGCGGCGAGGGGCAGTATAATGAAAAACTGTTTTTT. Its protein product is CASGEGQYNEKLFF.